The 24 T cell receptor beta chains below come from one sample, sequenced in a study of T cells in Graves' hyperthyroidism and ophthalmopathy (dated by TCRdb to between 2018 and 2021). Libraries were built with multiplex PCR. Sequencing used an Illumina HiSeq 2000. The TCR beta CDR3 regions were amplified from the RNA transcripts. The TCR CDR3 was subjected to a first round of RT-PCR using the HTBI primer set and the Qiagen OneStep RT-PCR kit. The public sequencing data were trimmed at Q25 with fastp and processed into clonotypes with MiXCR by TCRdb, which kept only in-frame beta chains. CDR3 protein sequences are deduplicated, and each keeps its most common genes and DNA. For this sample the table gives tens of thousands of distinct CDR3 sequences, of which 54% were detected only once. The top ten constitute 30% to 40% of the sample. Sequencing was carried out using peripheral blood or thyroid tissue (not recorded which). Every receptor here comes from a man in his late teens or twenties with Graves' hyperthyroidism.

This clonotype was observed a handful of times. This sequence may be a read error, since a much larger clone differs from it by one base. The chain employs TRBV5-1 and TRBJ1-1; D is unresolved. V was clipped by 3 bases and J by 2 bases, with 14 bases between them. This CDR3 comprises 15 residues. The V gene's germline CDR1 is SGHRS and CDR2 YFSETQ. The DNA for the CDR3 is TGCGCCAGCAGCTCCCGCGGGGTCCGAAACACTGAAGCTTTCTTT. Encoded protein: CASSSRGVRNTEAFF.

With respect to this clonotype: This clone may be a read error of a much larger clone one base away. The chain is built from TRBV5-1 and TRBJ2-7; D unresolved. The CDR3 is made up of 14 amino acids. Trimming took 1 base from V and 6 from J, leaving 14 bases between them. CDR1 is SGHRS, CDR2 YFSETQ, per germline. This CDR3 is CASSLSDNGCEQYF. CDR3 in DNA: TGCGCCAGCAGCTTGTCCGACAACGGCTGCGAGCAGTACTTC.

This clonotype has just a few counts. The CDR3: CSVGGEGDEQYF. The DNA of the CDR3 is TGCAGCGTCGGCGGGGAGGGAGACGAGCAGTACTTC. The chain is built from TRBV29-1 and TRBJ2-7; TRBD2 aligns across 7 bases. CDR1 is SQVTM and CDR2 is ANQGSEA in the germline V gene. V lost 6 bases to trimming and J lost 5 bases; unmatched junction nucleotides: 7. The length of the CDR3 is 12 residues.

This chain joins TRBV27 and TRBJ2-2; possible D gene TRBD1, 6 bases. This CDR3 has 15 residues. Germline values: CDR1 MNHEY, CDR2 SMNVEV (reference sequence). V lost 3 bases, J lost 4 bases, and 12 bases lay in between. The CDR3 spells CASSFEGVRTGELFF. The CDR3 DNA is TGTGCCAGCAGTTTCGAGGGGGTGCGCACCGGGGAGCTGTTTTTT.

The CDR3 loop is CASRPSFSMNTEAFF. The CDR3, as DNA: TGTGCCAGCAGGCCTTCGTTCTCCATGAACACTGAAGCTTTCTTT. This chain uses TRBV14 with TRBJ1-1; D ambiguous. This CDR3 is built from 15 residues. V shed 6 bases and J shed 0 bases, with 14 bases lying between them. CDR1 and CDR2 from the germline V gene are SGHDN and FVKESK.

The CDR3 is CASSEPGANVLTF. CDR3 nucleotides: TGTGCCAGCAGCGAACCTGGGGCCAACGTCCTGACTTTC. The chain carries TRBV9 and TRBJ2-6; D ambiguous. Germline V gene data show CDR1 as SGDLS and CDR2 as YYNGEE. The CDR3 extends over 13 amino acids. Trimming removed 3 bases at V and 2 bases at J, with 3 bases between. Complete variable domain (other parts from reference TRBV9 and TRBJ2-6): DSGVTQTPKHLITATGQRVTLRCSPRSGDLSVYWYQQSLDQGLQFLIQYYNGEERAKGNILERFSAQQFPDLHSELNLSSLELGDSALYFCASSEPGANVLTFGAGSRLTVL.

Comment on this clonotype: The CDR3 does not close with the conserved phenylalanine or tryptophan, likely indicating a read error. No DNA is shown, since the ends of the CDR3 on it are uncertain; the CDR3 is the one TCRdb lists. This chain uses TRBV20-1 with TRBJ2-2. Germline values: CDR1 DFQATT, CDR2 SNEGSKA (reference sequence). The CDR3 region is 14 residues in length, termini included. CDR3: CSAGTWANTGELDL.

This clonotype was detected many times. J is TRBJ1-5 and V is TRBV4-1, with TRBD1 matching 8 bases. This CDR3 has 15 residues. J lost 7 bases, V lost 2 bases, and 7 bases had no gene match. In germline, CDR1 is MGHRA, CDR2 YSYEKL. The CDR3 DNA follows: TGCGCCAGCAGCCAACTCCTAACAGGGGGACAGCCCCAGCATTTT. Protein sequence: CASSQLLTGGQPQHF.

The chain couples TRBV20-1 to TRBJ2-7; 8 nucleotides match TRBD2. Germline values: CDR1 DFQATT, CDR2 SNEGSKA (reference sequence). V gave up 5 bases and J gave up 2 bases; unmatched junction bases: 5. This CDR3 has 13 residues. Here the CDR3 DNA reads TGCAGTGCTTCCCCAGCGGGGGCCTACGAGCAGTACTTC. Translating gives CSASPAGAYEQYF.

The count of this clonotype is one. This chain joins TRBV2 and TRBJ2-5; maybe TRBD2 (6 bases). The ends were cut back, 8 bases at V and 5 bases at J, with 18 bases in the middle. The CDR3 sequence is 14 residues long. CDR1 and CDR2 from the germline V gene are SNHLY and FYNNEI. CDR3 nucleotide sequence: TGTGCCAGCCGACCGCGAACGGGAGTGGAGACCCAGTACTTC. It encodes CASRPRTGVETQYF. Using reference TRBV2 and TRBJ2-5 for the parts outside the CDR3, the full variable domain is EPEVTQTPSHQVTQMGQEVILRCVPISNHLYFYWYRQILGQKVEFLVSFYNNEISEKSEIFDDQFSVERPDGSNFTLKIRSTKLEDSAMYFCASRPRTGVETQYFGPGTRLLVL.

This clonotype came up many times. The chain carries TRBV5-5 and TRBJ1-1; no reliable D call. Germline V gives CDR1 SGHKS, CDR2 YYEKEE (reference sequence). CDR3 length equals 13 residues. V was trimmed by 4 bases and J by 4 bases, leaving 11 bases between them. The CDR3 DNA sequence: TGTGCCAGCAGCCTACTTTCGATCACTGAAGCTTTCTTT. This gives the protein CASSLLSITEAFF.

This clonotype was recorded a few times. The V call is TRBV11-2, the J call TRBJ2-7, with TRBD2 as a possible D gene (6 bases). Trimming stripped 1 base from V and 0 bases from J, with 7 bases between. Germline V CDR1 and CDR2: SGHAT, FQNNGV. This CDR3 comprises 14 residues. CDR3 sequence reads: CASSLGGASYEQYF. CDR3 DNA: TGTGCCAGCAGCTTAGGCGGGGCCTCCTACGAGCAGTACTTC.

V is TRBV7-2 and J is TRBJ2-5, with 10 nucleotides matching TRBD2. CDR1 is SGHTA, CDR2 FQGNSA, per germline. Germline trimming cut 5 bases from V and 5 bases from J; bases unmatched to any gene: 14. CDR3 size: 17 residues. CDR3 DNA: TGTGCCAGCAGCAAGAGCGGTCGACTAGCGGGTGGGGAGACCCAGTACTTC. Translating it yields CASSKSGRLAGGETQYF.

The gene calls are TRBV6-5 and TRBJ2-5; no reliable D call. Trimming removed 2 bases at V and 6 bases at J, with 10 bases between. The CDR3 length is 13 residues. The germline CDR1 and CDR2 sequences are MNHEY and SVGAGI. The DNA of the CDR3 is TGTGCCAGCAGTTACGACACGAGGCAGACCCAGTACTTC. It encodes CASSYDTRQTQYF.

This chain's CDR3 is CASSEGSRHWEKLFF. CDR3 nucleotide sequence: TGTGCCAGCAGTGAAGGAAGCAGACATTGGGAAAAACTGTTTTTT. This sequence joins TRBV2 and TRBJ1-4, with D uncertain. Germline V gives CDR1 SNHLY, CDR2 FYNNEI. V was trimmed by 1 base and J by 8 bases, leaving 14 bases between them. The CDR3 totals 15 residues.

The sample holds one count of this clonotype. The gene calls are TRBV20-1 and TRBJ2-7; no definite D call. Per the germline V gene, CDR1 is DFQATT and CDR2 is SNEGSKA (reference sequence). The CDR3 sequence is 13 residues long. Trimming pared 3 bases from V and 3 bases from J, leaving 12 bases between. CDR3 bases: TGCAGTGCTAGGGCGAGGCGGAACTACGAGCAGTACTTC. Translated, it gives CSARARRNYEQYF.

This clonotype was counted ten times or more. The chain is built from TRBV7-2 and TRBJ1-6, with 10 bases aligning to TRBD1. CDR3 length: 16 residues. The junction had 10 bases not matched to a gene; V was cut back by 5 bases and J by 9 bases. Germline CDR1 is SGHTA and CDR2 is FQGNSA. CDR3: CASSRSPGQGFSPLHF. The CDR3 DNA follows: TGTGCCAGCAGCCGGAGCCCGGGACAGGGGTTTTCACCCCTCCACTTT.

The chain employs TRBV29-1 and TRBJ1-2; D remains ambiguous. The CDR3 totals 12 residues. Germline CDR1 is SQVTM and CDR2 is ANQGSEA. Trimming shortened V by 4 bases and J by 4 bases, and 10 bases separated the two germline ends. The CDR3 spells CSVGRWSYGYTF. CDR3 DNA sequence: TGCAGCGTTGGACGCTGGAGCTATGGCTACACCTTC.

This sequence joins TRBV7-9 and TRBJ1-1, with D hard to call. V lost 1 base, J lost 8 bases, and 11 bases lay in between. Germline CDR1 reads SEHNR; CDR2 reads FQNEAQ (reference sequence). The CDR3 length is 13 residues. CDR3 sequence: CASSLVRGGEAFF. CDR3 sequence (DNA): TGTGCCAGCAGCTTAGTGAGAGGAGGAGAAGCTTTCTTT.

This clonotype was detected ten times or more. The V call is TRBV20-1, the J call TRBJ2-5; D is possibly TRBD1 (7 bases). CDR3 size: 13 residues. V lost 5 bases to trimming and J lost 5 bases, with 15 bases between them. Germline-derived CDR1 and CDR2 are DFQATT and SNEGSKA (reference sequence). The CDR3 DNA follows: TGCAGTGCTGGAACTAGCAGGGGGGAGACCCAGTACTTC. It encodes CSAGTSRGETQYF.

The J gene is TRBJ1-6, the V gene TRBV20-1; D is unclear. Germline loops: CDR1 DFQATT, CDR2 SNEGSKA (reference sequence). There are 14 residues in the CDR3. V dropped 6 bases and J dropped 4 bases, with 13 bases sitting between them. The CDR3 nucleotides are TGCAGTGCCGGGGAGGGTGATTATAATTCACCCCTCCACTTT. Protein product: CSAGEGDYNSPLHF.

J is TRBJ2-5 and V is TRBV12-3 or TRBV12-4, with D tentatively TRBD2 (6 bases). CDR3 length: 13 amino acids. The V end lost 5 bases, the J end lost 2 bases, and 9 bases lay between the germline ends. CDR3 sequence: CASSPGSQETQYF. The CDR3 DNA follows: TGTGCCAGCAGTCCCGGGAGTCAAGAGACCCAGTACTTC.

V gene TRBV5-1 combines with J gene TRBJ1-2; D unresolved. V dropped 3 bases and J dropped 4 bases, with 10 bases sitting between them. Germline V lookup: CDR1 SGHRS, CDR2 YFSETQ. The CDR3 has 13 residues. This CDR3 reads CASSSEGGYGYTF. The CDR3 bases are TGCGCCAGCAGCTCAGAGGGAGGCTATGGCTACACCTTC.

Note on this clonotype: Germline and junction disagree at one end, which may indicate a read error. The chain employs TRBV7-9 and TRBJ1-4; weak D call: TRBD1 (6 bases). The germline CDR1 and CDR2 sequences are SEHNR and FQNEAQ (reference sequence). The CDR3 runs to 14 residues. The CDR3 loop is CASSPLGGLEKLFF. In DNA form, the CDR3 reads TGCGCCAGCAGCCCTCTAGGGGGGCTTGAAAAACTGTTTTTT.